One T cell receptor beta chain is described in this entry. Its antigen remains unknown. Clones were sequenced by immunoSEQ multiplex PCR, and TCRdb holds only the in-frame ones, with some missing. The sample gives 95,000 to 150,000 clones, over 75% of which show up once; about 6.2% is in the top ten. These data come from a study of T cell responses to AZD1222 COVID-19 vaccine. Study-wide results and caveats: Mapped onto spike, vaccine-associated CD4 TCRs spanned it and were dominant at 160-218 and 743-854.

The sample in question was peripheral blood, obtained on day 0 of AZD1222 vaccination. This receptor was identified in an adult in good health.

The chain's CDR3 is CASSPRLSGGSYEQYF. The DNA for the CDR3 is TGTGCCAGCAGCCCACGACTAAGCGGGGGATCCTACGAGCAGTACTTC. This chain connects TRBV7-2 to TRBJ2-7, with 8 bases matching TRBD2. After removal of 5 bases from V and 1 base from J, the junction contained 10 bases not matched to a gene. CDR3 length equals 16 residues. The V gene's germline CDR1 is SGHTA and CDR2 FQGNSA.